Below are 25 T cell receptor beta chains sequenced from a single sample in a study of T cells in localized non-small cell lung cancer. Measured with immunoSEQ multiplex PCR; TCRdb has only the in-frame clones, and not every one. Among roughly 72,000 clones listed, 75% to 85% were seen once. The sequencing here drew on peripheral blood, taken before any cancer treatment. The receptors shown here come from an older female donor with stage I lung adenocarcinoma.

This rearrangement joins TRBV19 to TRBJ2-2, with 8 positions matching TRBD1. This CDR3 has 15 residues. V shed 8 bases, J shed 1 base, and the junction held 6 bases outside the gene matches. Germline V gene sequence: CDR1 LNHDA, CDR2 SQIVND (reference sequence). The CDR3 nucleotides are TGTGCCAGTCGGACCGGGACAGGGAACACCGGGGAGCTGTTTTTT. Amino acids: CASRTGTGNTGELFF.

The rearrangement links TRBV21-1 to TRBJ2-7; the table's D gene call, TRBD2, was not cross checked with the DNA. TRBV21-1 is given as a pseudogene. The CDR3 totals 15 residues. The CDR3 sequence is CASSRSFTKVLEQYF. The CDR3 region has the DNA TGTGCCAGCAGCAGGAGTTTTACGAAGGTTTTAGAGCAGTACTTC.

The rearrangement links TRBV6-5 to TRBJ1-1; D might be TRBD1 (6 bases). The CDR3 consists of 13 residues. V was trimmed by 2 bases and J by 10 bases, leaving 14 bases between them. Germline V CDR1 and CDR2: MNHEY, SVGAGI. The CDR3, as DNA: TGTGCCAGCAGTTACGACAGGAGGACCCTAGCTTTCTTT. This codes for CASSYDRRTLAFF.

The chain combines TRBV30 with TRBJ2-7, with TRBD1 matching over 11 bases. The ends lost 2 bases at V and 0 bases at J; junction bases unmatched: 6. Germline values: CDR1 GTSNPN, CDR2 SVGIG (reference sequence). This CDR3 has 16 residues. This CDR3 reads CAWSTRTGGYSYEQYF. The CDR3, as DNA: TGTGCCTGGAGTACTAGGACAGGGGGCTACTCCTACGAGCAGTACTTC. The full variable domain, rest sourced from reference TRBV30 and TRBJ2-7, is SQTIHQWPATLVQPVGSPLSLECTVEGTSNPNLYWYRQAAGRGLQLLFYSVGIGQISSEVPQNLSASRPQDRQFILSSKKLLLSDSGFYLCAWSTRTGGYSYEQYFGPGTRLTVT.

The chain links TRBV6-9 to TRBJ1-6; weak D call: TRBD1 (5 bases). The V end was cut by 5 bases, the J end by 7 bases, with 12 bases between. This CDR3 is 14 amino acids long. Looked up from germline, CDR1 is MNHGY and CDR2 is SVAAGI. CDR3 in DNA: TGTGCCAGCAGTGAGGGACTCGGAAATTCACCCCTCCACTTT. This gives the protein CASSEGLGNSPLHF.

The CDR3 reads CASSQVTGGGGNSPLHF. In DNA form, the CDR3 reads TGCGCCAGCAGCCAAGTGACAGGGGGCGGCGGTAATTCACCCCTCCACTTT. This chain uses TRBV4-1 with TRBJ1-6; 10 bases fit TRBD1. Germline CDR1 reads MGHRA; CDR2 reads YSYEKL. The ends lost 1 base at V and 6 bases at J; junction bases unmatched: 6. The CDR3 is 17 amino acids.

The rearrangement links TRBV27 to TRBJ1-6, with D maybe TRBD1 (5 bases). CDR1 and CDR2 from the germline V gene are MNHEY and SMNVEV (reference sequence). Between the trimmed V and J ends, which lost 6 bases and 6 bases, there was a span of 12 bases. The CDR3 contains 14 residues. This CDR3 is CASSSSGFNSPLHF. As DNA, the CDR3 is TGTGCCAGCAGCTCTTCAGGGTTTAATTCACCCCTCCACTTT.

This sequence joins TRBV5-1 and TRBJ2-3; D perhaps matches TRBD1 (6 bases). Germline-derived CDR1 and CDR2 are SGHRS and YFSETQ. The CDR3 extends over 14 amino acids. V was clipped by 1 base and J by 4 bases, with 10 bases between them. Here the CDR3 reads CASSLLGAPDTQYF. The CDR3 bases are TGCGCCAGCAGCTTGCTGGGGGCCCCAGATACGCAGTATTTT.

The rearrangement joins TRBV5-8 to TRBJ2-7; the D gene is possibly TRBD1 (5 bases). The CDR3 spans 15 residues. Trimming removed 4 bases from V and 0 bases from J, with 14 bases in between. Germline V lookup: CDR1 SGHTS, CDR2 YDEGEE. CDR3 sequence: CASSPVGRGSYEQYF. DNA for the CDR3: TGTGCCAGCAGCCCAGTTGGAAGGGGCTCCTACGAGCAGTACTTC. Drawing the rest from reference TRBV5-8 and TRBJ2-7, the complete variable domain is EAGVTQSPTHLIKTRGQQATLRCSPISGHTSVYWYQQALGLGLQFLLWYDEGEERNRGNFPPRFSGRQFPNYSSELNVNALELEDSALYLCASSPVGRGSYEQYFGPGTRLTVT.

The chain recombines TRBV7-6 with TRBJ2-6, with D tentatively TRBD1 (6 bases). This CDR3 comprises 17 residues. Germline CDR1 and CDR2: SGHVS and FNYEAQ. V lost 5 bases, J lost 2 bases, and 16 bases lay in between. The CDR3 bases are TGTGCCAGCAGCCCAACTGATAACAGGGCTGGGGCCAACGTCCTGACTTTC. Its protein is CASSPTDNRAGANVLTF.

This clone was detected many times. The J gene is TRBJ2-3, the V gene TRBV6-1; tentatively, D is TRBD2 (5 bases). V gave up 5 bases and J gave up 4 bases, with 7 bases separating them. The CDR3 loop spans 12 amino acids. Germline values: CDR1 MNHNS, CDR2 SASEGT. As DNA, the CDR3 is TGTGCCAGCAGTAAACTAGCAGATACGCAGTATTTT. Amino acid sequence: CASSKLADTQYF.

The rearrangement joins TRBV5-4 to TRBJ2-1; D remains unclear. V lost 0 bases, J lost 4 bases, and 11 bases lay in between. This CDR3 contains 15 residues. Germline-derived CDR1 and CDR2 are SGHNT and YYREEE (reference sequence). The CDR3 nucleotides are TGTGCCAGCAGCTTGGAAATTGGGGTGTACAATGAGCAGTTCTTC. Translation: CASSLEIGVYNEQFF.

V and J are TRBV4-1 and TRBJ2-5, with D unresolved. The V end was cut by 0 bases, the J end by 0 bases, with 17 bases between. Per the germline V gene, CDR1 is MGHRA and CDR2 is YSYEKL. This CDR3 has 18 amino acids. The CDR3 DNA reads as TGCGCCAGCAGCCAAGACGAACAGAGAGTTTTGTACCAAGAGACCCAGTACTTC. Translating it yields CASSQDEQRVLYQETQYF.

The table lists this clone with a few counts. The chain has TRBV7-8 and TRBJ2-1; D gene unclear. Germline CDR1 and CDR2: SGHVS and FQNEAQ. Deletions cut 4 bases from V and 16 bases from J, with 14 bases between. This CDR3 comprises 11 residues. The CDR3 coding sequence is TGTGCCAGCAGCTCAGATGGGTCCTCCTTCTTC. Translated: CASSSDGSSFF.

This chain connects TRBV7-9 to TRBJ1-4, with D uncertain. The CDR3 is 12 residues long. Trimming cost V 9 bases and J 6 bases, with 11 bases left between them. In germline, CDR1 is SEHNR, CDR2 FQNEAQ (reference sequence). The CDR3 loop reads CASTEEHEKLFF. In DNA form, the CDR3 reads TGTGCCAGTACAGAAGAGCATGAAAAACTGTTTTTT.

This clone was picked up a small number of times. The rearrangement uses TRBV5-1 and TRBJ1-1, with D unresolved. This CDR3 has 15 amino acids. V lost 1 base and J 6 bases, leaving 16 bases between the germline ends. The germline CDR1 and CDR2 sequences are SGHRS and YFSETQ. The CDR3 nucleotides are TGCGCCAGCAGCTTGACCCCTACAGTTAGTGCTGAAGCTTTCTTT. This codes for CASSLTPTVSAEAFF.

The J gene is TRBJ2-2, the V gene TRBV30; no definite D call. The CDR3 loop spans 16 amino acids. Trimming left V 3 bases short and J 3 bases short, with 17 bases between. Per the germline V gene, CDR1 is GTSNPN and CDR2 is SVGIG (reference sequence). The CDR3 coding sequence is TGTGCCTGGAGGACCCTTTGGACCGGTCACACCGGGGAGCTGTTTTTT. It specifies CAWRTLWTGHTGELFF.

This chain joins TRBV7-2 and TRBJ1-1, with 9 nucleotides matching TRBD1. V was clipped by 5 bases and J by 7 bases; unmatched bases: 8. Germline values: CDR1 SGHTA, CDR2 FQGNSA. The CDR3 consists of 14 residues. The CDR3 loop reads CASSIGTGFGEAFF. CDR3 bases: TGTGCCAGCAGCATCGGGACAGGGTTTGGTGAAGCTTTCTTT.

This CDR3 is CASGLNPGGKNTGELFF. Written as DNA, the CDR3 is TGTGCTAGTGGTTTGAACCCAGGGGGCAAGAACACCGGGGAGCTGTTTTTT. This rearrangement joins TRBV12-5 to TRBJ2-2; 8 nucleotides match TRBD1. The CDR3 has 17 amino acids. V lost 2 bases and J lost 1; bases outside the gene matches: 6. Germline V gene data show CDR1 as LGHNT and CDR2 as FRNRAP. Drawing the rest from reference TRBV12-5 and TRBJ2-2, the complete variable domain is DARVTQTPRHKVTEMGQEVTMRCQPILGHNTVFWYRQTMMQGLELLAYFRNRAPLDDSGMPKDRFSAEMPDATLATLKIQPSEPRDSAVYFCASGLNPGGKNTGELFFGEGSRLTVL.

The CDR3 bases are TGTGCCAGCAGCCACGGAGCGGGAGTCACAGATACGCAGTATTTT. Its translation: CASSHGAGVTDTQYF. This rearrangement joins TRBV7-3 to TRBJ2-3; 8 nucleotides line up with TRBD2. V dropped 5 bases and J dropped 2; count of bases not matched to a gene: 6. The CDR3 has 15 amino acids. Germline CDR1 is SGHTA and CDR2 is FQGTGA.

V gene TRBV9 combines with J gene TRBJ2-1; 7 nucleotides align to TRBD1. Germline-derived CDR1 and CDR2 are SGDLS and YYNGEE. V shed 2 bases and J 7 bases; nucleotides not matched to a gene: 15. This CDR3 contains 17 residues. CDR3 amino acids: CASSVTGSQLSWNEQFF. The CDR3 coding sequence is TGTGCCAGCAGCGTGACAGGGTCCCAGCTCTCGTGGAATGAGCAGTTCTTC.

This clone has just a few counts. CDR3 DNA: TGTGCCACCATGACAGGCCTGAACACTGAAGCTTTCTTT. This encodes CATMTGLNTEAFF. The chain carries TRBV19 and TRBJ1-1, with D perhaps matching TRBD1 (6 bases). V was pared by 10 bases and J by 0 bases, with 12 bases between. This CDR3 region has 13 residues. In germline, CDR1 is LNHDA, CDR2 SQIVND (reference sequence). Full variable domain (rest looked up from reference TRBV19 and TRBJ1-1): DGGITQSPKYLFRKEGQNVTLSCEQNLNHDAMYWYRQDPGQGLRLIYYSQIVNDFQKGDIAEGYSVSREKKESFPLTVTSAQKNPTAFYLCATMTGLNTEAFFGQGTRLTVV.

This chain links TRBV5-1 with TRBJ1-4; D ambiguous. CDR1 SGHRS and CDR2 YFSETQ come from the germline V gene. The CDR3 length is 14 residues. V lost 0 bases and J lost 4, with 7 bases in between. Here the CDR3 reads CASSLEWGNEKLFF. The CDR3 region has the DNA TGCGCCAGCAGCTTGGAATGGGGTAATGAAAAACTGTTTTTT. Variable domain in full (rest from reference TRBV5-1 and TRBJ1-4): KAGVTQTPRYLIKTRGQQVTLSCSPISGHRSVSWYQQTPGQGLQFLFEYFSETQRNKGNFPGRFSGRQFSNSRSEMNVSTLELGDSALYLCASSLEWGNEKLFFGSGTQLSVL.

This chain connects TRBV5-4 to TRBJ1-3, with 9 positions matching TRBD1. The V gene end was trimmed by 3 bases and the J gene end by 2 bases; junction bases not matched to a gene: 6. CDR3 length: 16 amino acids. Germline CDR1 is SGHNT and CDR2 is YYREEE (reference sequence). The CDR3 reads CASSWGQGRAGNTIYF. CDR3 bases: TGTGCCAGCAGCTGGGGACAGGGACGAGCTGGAAACACCATATATTTT. The full variable domain, completed using reference TRBV5-4 and TRBJ1-3, is ETGVTQSPTHLIKTRGQQVTLRCSSQSGHNTVSWYQQALGQGPQFIFQYYREEENGRGNFPPRFSGLQFPNYSSELNVNALELDDSALYLCASSWGQGRAGNTIYFGEGSWLTVV.

The genes are TRBV9 and TRBJ2-3, with D unresolved. This CDR3 spans 15 amino acids. V gave up 1 base and J gave up 0 bases, with 9 bases separating them. The germline gives CDR1 SGDLS, CDR2 YYNGEE. The CDR3 DNA reads TGTGCCAGCAGCGTAACTGATTCTAGCACAGATACGCAGTATTTT. Its protein is CASSVTDSSTDTQYF.